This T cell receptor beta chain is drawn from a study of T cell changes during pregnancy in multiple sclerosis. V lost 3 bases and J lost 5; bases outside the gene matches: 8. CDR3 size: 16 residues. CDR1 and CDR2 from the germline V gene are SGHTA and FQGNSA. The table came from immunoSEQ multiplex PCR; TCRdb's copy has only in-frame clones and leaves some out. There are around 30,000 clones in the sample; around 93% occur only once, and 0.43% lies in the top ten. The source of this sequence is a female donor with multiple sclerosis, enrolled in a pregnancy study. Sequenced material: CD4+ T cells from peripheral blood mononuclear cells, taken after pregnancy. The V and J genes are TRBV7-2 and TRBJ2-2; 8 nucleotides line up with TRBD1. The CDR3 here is CASSFSTGAGTGELFF. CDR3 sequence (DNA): TGTGCCAGCAGCTTCTCGACAGGGGCGGGAACCGGGGAGCTGTTTTTT.